The next 21 T cell receptor beta chains were all read from a single sample in a study of blood T cell repertoires in COVID-19. Clones were sequenced by immunoSEQ multiplex PCR, and TCRdb holds only the in-frame ones, with some missing. Counted here are 200,000 to 300,000 clones, approximately 86% occurring once; the ten biggest clones make up roughly 3%. Specimen: PBMCs or T cells enriched from blood (not recorded which). These receptor sequences come from a woman aged 18-30 years who had recovered from COVID-19.

This sequence joins TRBV4-2 and TRBJ2-2, with 11 bases fitting TRBD2. The CDR3 contains 23 residues. Trimming removed 1 base from V and 7 bases from J; junction bases left unmatched: 26. CDR1 is LGHNA, CDR2 YNFKEQ, per germline. The chain's CDR3 is CASSQVSASGHPTSGILFGELFF. The CDR3 nucleotides read TGTGCCAGCAGCCAAGTCTCCGCCTCGGGACACCCGACTAGCGGGATATTGTTCGGGGAGCTGTTTTTT.

This chain joins TRBV3-1 (or the pseudogene TRBV3-2) and TRBJ2-7; the match to TRBD2 covers 9 bases. CDR1 and CDR2 from the germline V gene are LGHDT and YNNKEL (reference sequence). The J segment lost 3 bases and the V segment lost 4 bases, leaving 13 bases of the junction unmatched. CDR3 size: 17 residues. The CDR3 coding sequence is TGTGCCAGCAGCCTTGGGACTAGCCGAAGAGTACACTACGAGCAGTACTTC. Its protein is CASSLGTSRRVHYEQYF.

This sequence joins TRBV30 and TRBJ1-2; perhaps TRBD1 as D (6 bases). Germline values: CDR1 GTSNPN, CDR2 SVGIG (reference sequence). V gave up 0 bases and J gave up 6 bases, with 11 bases separating them. The CDR3 contains 13 residues. The CDR3 protein is CAWSVQGGNGYTF. DNA for the CDR3: TGTGCCTGGAGTGTACAGGGCGGTAATGGCTACACCTTC.

The gene calls are TRBV28 and TRBJ1-4; D is uncertain. There are 14 residues in the CDR3. Deletions cut 2 bases from V and 2 bases from J, with 6 bases between. CDR1 MDHEN and CDR2 SYDVKM come from the germline V gene. CDR3: CASSLQRTNEKLFF. The CDR3 coding sequence is TGTGCCAGCAGTTTACAGCGGACTAATGAAAAACTGTTTTTT.

V usage is TRBV18 and J usage is TRBJ1-5; 8 bases align to TRBD1. CDR1 and CDR2 (germline): KGHSH, LQKENI. Trimming at V came to 3 bases and at J to 6 bases, leaving 4 bases not matched to a gene. The CDR3 loop spans 14 amino acids. The CDR3 coding sequence is TGTGCCAGCTCACCCGAGACAGGGGCTCAGCCCCAGCATTTT. It is translated as CASSPETGAQPQHF. Drawing the rest from reference TRBV18 and TRBJ1-5, the complete variable domain is NAGVMQNPRHLVRRRGQEARLRCSPMKGHSHVYWYRQLPEEGLKFMVYLQKENIIDESGMPKERFSAEFPKEGPSILRIQQVVRGDSAAYFCASSPETGAQPQHFGDGTRLSIL.

The genes are TRBV7-7 and TRBJ2-2; TRBD2 aligns across 12 bases. Germline V gives CDR1 SSHAT, CDR2 FNYEAQ (reference sequence). CDR3 size: 15 residues. V dropped 5 bases and J dropped 6; count of bases not matched to a gene: 4. Here the CDR3 DNA reads TGTGCCAGCAGCCCCCTAGCGGGAGGGTCCGGGGAGCTGTTTTTT. It yields the protein CASSPLAGGSGELFF. The variable domain in full, with the rest retrieved from reference TRBV7-7 and TRBJ2-2, is GAGVSQSPRYKVTKRGQDVTLRCDPISSHATLYWYQQALGQGPEFLTYFNYEAQPDKSGLPSDRFSAERPEGSISTLTIQRTEQRDSAMYRCASSPLAGGSGELFFGEGSRLTVL.

The chain couples TRBV7-9 to TRBJ2-5; TRBD1 matches 8 bases. Per germline, CDR1 SEHNR and CDR2 FQNEAQ (reference sequence). V lost 4 bases and J lost 3; bases outside the gene matches: 10. The CDR3 has 16 amino acids. The CDR3 DNA reads as TGTGCCAGCAGCTCCACGACAGGGGCCGGAAAAGAGACCCAGTACTTC. Its translation is CASSSTTGAGKETQYF.

This clone was seen a single time. The J gene is TRBJ2-7, the V gene TRBV14, with TRBD1 identical over 11 bases. The CDR3 is made up of 16 amino acids. Looked up from germline, CDR1 is SGHDN and CDR2 is FVKESK. V was clipped by 4 bases and J by 7 bases; unmatched bases: 12. The CDR3 loop reads CASSRGQGAGYPEQYF. The CDR3 bases are TGTGCCAGCAGCCGAGGACAGGGGGCCGGGTACCCGGAGCAGTACTTC.

The V and J genes are TRBV6-4 and TRBJ2-1, with TRBD2 matching 8 bases. The J segment lost 3 bases and the V segment lost 6 bases, leaving 4 bases of the junction unmatched. Germline values: CDR1 MRHNA, CDR2 SNTAGT. This CDR3 contains 14 residues. The CDR3 nucleotides are TGTGCCAGCAGCCCCGGGACTAGCTACAATGAGCAGTTCTTC. Protein product: CASSPGTSYNEQFF.

This clone was observed a few times. The genes are TRBV12-3 or TRBV12-4 and TRBJ1-3; D not resolved. The CDR3 has 13 residues. Trimming left V 0 bases short and J 7 bases short, with 7 bases between. The CDR3 DNA is TGTGCCAGCAGTTTAGCAGAACTTAACACCATATATTTT. It yields the protein CASSLAELNTIYF.

The chain recombines TRBV2 with TRBJ1-1, with D possibly matching TRBD1 (5 bases). Germline values: CDR1 SNHLY, CDR2 FYNNEI. Trimming left V 7 bases short and J 5 bases short, with 14 bases between. The CDR3 runs 13 residues. CDR3 nucleotide sequence: TGTGCCAGCATTAAGGGGCACTGGACTGAAGCTTTCTTT. It translates to CASIKGHWTEAFF. Looking up the rest from reference TRBV2 and TRBJ1-1 gives the full variable domain: EPEVTQTPSHQVTQMGQEVILRCVPISNHLYFYWYRQILGQKVEFLVSFYNNEISEKSEIFDDQFSVERPDGSNFTLKIRSTKLEDSAMYFCASIKGHWTEAFFGQGTRLTVV.

The J gene is TRBJ2-6, the V gene TRBV5-1, with D maybe TRBD1 (6 bases). This CDR3 spans 19 amino acids. Germline V gives CDR1 SGHRS, CDR2 YFSETQ. Trimming removed 4 bases from V and 0 bases from J, with 20 bases in between. The CDR3 bases are TGCGCCAGCAGCACCCGTTTACCAGGGGCTATCTCTGGGGCCAACGTCCTGACTTTC. Translation gives CASSTRLPGAISGANVLTF. Filled out from reference TRBV5-1 and TRBJ2-6, the complete variable domain reads KAGVTQTPRYLIKTRGQQVTLSCSPISGHRSVSWYQQTPGQGLQFLFEYFSETQRNKGNFPGRFSGRQFSNSRSEMNVSTLELGDSALYLCASSTRLPGAISGANVLTFGAGSRLTVL.

The V and J genes are TRBV9 and TRBJ1-1; weak D call: TRBD1 (5 bases). Germline CDR1 reads SGDLS; CDR2 reads YYNGEE. The CDR3 sequence is 14 residues long. Between the trimmed V and J ends, which lost 3 bases and 5 bases, there was a span of 14 bases. The CDR3 bases are TGTGCCAGCAGCGAGCACCAGGGTGGAACTGAAGCTTTCTTT. It encodes CASSEHQGGTEAFF.

J is TRBJ2-1 and V is TRBV25-1; 7 bases are shared with TRBD1. The CDR3 length is 11 residues. V shed 4 bases and J 13 bases; nucleotides not matched to a gene: 4. Germline lookup yields CDR1 MGHDK and CDR2 SYGVNS. The CDR3 loop reads CASSGQGDQFF. DNA for the CDR3: TGTGCCAGCAGTGGACAGGGTGACCAGTTCTTC.

This clone was counted a single time. This chain joins TRBV7-2 and TRBJ2-7, with 7 bases identical to TRBD1. The V and J ends lost 5 bases and 3 bases, in that order; junction bases with no gene match: 4. The CDR3 has 13 amino acids. Germline V lookup: CDR1 SGHTA, CDR2 FQGNSA. For the CDR3, the DNA is TGTGCCAGCAGCAGACAGGGTGTCTACGAGCAGTACTTC. Protein product: CASSRQGVYEQYF.

CDR3 in DNA: TGTGCCAGCAATTCCCGACTAGCGGGAAACAATGAGCAGTTCTTC. This codes for CASNSRLAGNNEQFF. The rearrangement uses TRBV6-6 and TRBJ2-1, with 11 bases identical to TRBD2. In germline, CDR1 is MNHNY, CDR2 SVGAGI (reference sequence). V lost 7 bases to trimming and J lost 5 bases; unmatched junction nucleotides: 7. This CDR3 spans 15 amino acids.

In nucleotides, the CDR3 is TGTGCCAGCAGTTACTCGTTGCAGGGCCATTCCTATGGCTACACCTTC. As protein: CASSYSLQGHSYGYTF. This sequence joins TRBV6-5 and TRBJ1-2, with D perhaps TRBD1 (5 bases). V lost 0 bases, J lost 4 bases, and 15 bases lay in between. The germline CDR1 and CDR2 sequences are MNHEY and SVGAGI. The CDR3 spans 16 residues.

This rearrangement joins TRBV2 to TRBJ2-5, with TRBD2 as a possible D gene (5 bases). Per the germline V gene, CDR1 is SNHLY and CDR2 is FYNNEI. The CDR3 has 13 residues. V lost 8 bases and J 2 bases, leaving 12 bases between the germline ends. Here the CDR3 reads CASLFRGQETQYF. Here the CDR3 DNA reads TGTGCCAGCCTCTTCCGGGGACAAGAGACCCAGTACTTC. Variable domain in full (rest from reference TRBV2 and TRBJ2-5): EPEVTQTPSHQVTQMGQEVILRCVPISNHLYFYWYRQILGQKVEFLVSFYNNEISEKSEIFDDQFSVERPDGSNFTLKIRSTKLEDSAMYFCASLFRGQETQYFGPGTRLLVL.

The CDR3 region is CAWSGGRPNTEAFF. The CDR3 nucleotides read TGTGCCTGGAGTGGCGGCAGACCGAACACTGAAGCTTTCTTT. The J gene is TRBJ1-1, the V gene TRBV30; D gene uncertain. The V end lost 1 base, the J end lost 1 base, and 10 bases lay between the germline ends. The CDR3 has 14 residues. CDR1 is GTSNPN and CDR2 is SVGIG in the germline V gene (reference sequence). The full variable domain, rest sourced from reference TRBV30 and TRBJ1-1, is SQTIHQWPATLVQPVGSPLSLECTVEGTSNPNLYWYRQAAGRGLQLLFYSVGIGQISSEVPQNLSASRPQDRQFILSSKKLLLSDSGFYLCAWSGGRPNTEAFFGQGTRLTVV.

This sequence joins TRBV5-6 and TRBJ2-7; D ambiguous. The CDR3 is 13 residues long. Trimming took off 1 base at V and 3 bases at J, with 8 bases between the two ends. Germline V gene lookup returns CDR1 SGHDT and CDR2 YYEEEE. In nucleotides, the CDR3 is TGTGCCAGCAGCTTGCAGCACTACTACGAGCAGTACTTC. Residues: CASSLQHYYEQYF.

This clone has only one observation. The CDR3 nucleotides are TGTGCCAGCAGTTACTCGCCCCAAAGGACAGCAATAAGCACAGATACGCAGTATTTT. As protein: CASSYSPQRTAISTDTQYF. The V and J genes are TRBV6-2 or TRBV6-3 and TRBJ2-3, with D possibly being TRBD1 (6 bases). V lost 0 bases and J 0 bases, leaving 19 bases between the germline ends. This CDR3 is built from 19 residues. Looked up from germline, CDR1 is MNHEY and CDR2 is SVGEGT.